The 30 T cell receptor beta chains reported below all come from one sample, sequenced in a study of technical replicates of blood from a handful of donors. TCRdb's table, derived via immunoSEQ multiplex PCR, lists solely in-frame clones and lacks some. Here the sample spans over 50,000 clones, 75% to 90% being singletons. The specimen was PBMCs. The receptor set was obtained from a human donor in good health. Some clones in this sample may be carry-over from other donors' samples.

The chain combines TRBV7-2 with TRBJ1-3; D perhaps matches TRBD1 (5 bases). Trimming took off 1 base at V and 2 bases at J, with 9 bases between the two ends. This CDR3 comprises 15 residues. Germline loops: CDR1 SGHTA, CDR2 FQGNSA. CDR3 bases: TGTGCCAGCAGCTTAGTAGCGGGGGCTGGAAACACCATATATTTT. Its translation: CASSLVAGAGNTIYF.

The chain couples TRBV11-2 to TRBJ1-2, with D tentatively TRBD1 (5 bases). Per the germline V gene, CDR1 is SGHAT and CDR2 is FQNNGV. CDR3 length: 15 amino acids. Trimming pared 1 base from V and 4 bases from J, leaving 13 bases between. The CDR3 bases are TGTGCCAGCAGCTTAGGGGCAGGACAAATCTATGGCTACACCTTC. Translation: CASSLGAGQIYGYTF.

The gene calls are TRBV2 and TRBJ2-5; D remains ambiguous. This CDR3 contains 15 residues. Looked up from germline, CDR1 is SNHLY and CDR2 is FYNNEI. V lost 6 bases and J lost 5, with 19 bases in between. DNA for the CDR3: TGTGCCAGCAGCTACTTGGGCCCCCCACCGGAGACCCAGTACTTC. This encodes CASSYLGPPPETQYF.

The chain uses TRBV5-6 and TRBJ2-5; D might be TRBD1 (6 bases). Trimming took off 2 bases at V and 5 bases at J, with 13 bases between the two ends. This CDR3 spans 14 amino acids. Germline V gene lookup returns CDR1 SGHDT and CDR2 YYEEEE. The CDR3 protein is CASSFRTAKETQYF. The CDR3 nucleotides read TGTGCCAGCAGCTTTAGGACAGCTAAGGAGACCCAGTACTTC. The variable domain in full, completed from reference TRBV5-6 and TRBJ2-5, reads DAGVTQSPTHLIKTRGQQVTLRCSPKSGHDTVSWYQQALGQGPQFIFQYYEEEERQRGNFPDRFSGHQFPNYSSELNVNALLLGDSALYLCASSFRTAKETQYFGPGTRLLVL.

The CDR3 loop is CASSQGPPAGSSYNEQFF. CDR3 DNA: TGTGCCAGCAGCCAAGGACCCCCAGCGGGGAGCTCCTACAATGAGCAGTTCTTC. The chain recombines TRBV4-2 with TRBJ2-1, with 7 bases that match TRBD2. V lost 1 base to trimming and J lost 0 bases; unmatched junction nucleotides: 9. CDR1 and CDR2 from the germline V gene are LGHNA and YNFKEQ. The CDR3 is made up of 18 amino acids.

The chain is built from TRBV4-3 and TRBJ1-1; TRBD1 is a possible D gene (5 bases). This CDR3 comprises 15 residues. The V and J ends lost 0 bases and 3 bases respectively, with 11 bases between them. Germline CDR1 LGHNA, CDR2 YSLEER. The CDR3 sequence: CASSQDDRSYTEAFF. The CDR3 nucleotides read TGCGCCAGCAGCCAAGACGACAGAAGTTACACTGAAGCTTTCTTT.

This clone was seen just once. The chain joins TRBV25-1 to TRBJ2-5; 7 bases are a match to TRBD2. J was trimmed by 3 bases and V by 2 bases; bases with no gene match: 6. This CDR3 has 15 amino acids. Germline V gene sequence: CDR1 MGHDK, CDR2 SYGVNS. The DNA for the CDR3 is TGTGCCAGCAGTGAACCGGGACTAATAAAAGAGACCCAGTACTTC. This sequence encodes CASSEPGLIKETQYF.

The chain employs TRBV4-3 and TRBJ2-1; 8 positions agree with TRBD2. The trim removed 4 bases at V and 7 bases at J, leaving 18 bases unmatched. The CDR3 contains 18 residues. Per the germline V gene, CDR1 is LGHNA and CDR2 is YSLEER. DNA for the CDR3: TGCGCCAGCAGCCCCGAAGGCCGTACCGGGAGGGCGGGGAATGAGCAGTTCTTC. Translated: CASSPEGRTGRAGNEQFF.

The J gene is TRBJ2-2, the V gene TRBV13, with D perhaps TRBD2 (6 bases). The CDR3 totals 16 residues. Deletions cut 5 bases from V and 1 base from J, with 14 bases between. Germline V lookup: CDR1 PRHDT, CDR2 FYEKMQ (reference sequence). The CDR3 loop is CASSPGGSGNTGELFF. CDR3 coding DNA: TGTGCCAGCAGCCCCGGGGGTAGCGGGAACACCGGGGAGCTGTTTTTT. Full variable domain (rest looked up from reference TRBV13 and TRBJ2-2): AAGVIQSPRHLIKEKRETATLKCYPIPRHDTVYWYQQGPGQDPQFLISFYEKMQSDKGSIPDRFSAQQFSDYHSELNMSSLELGDSALYFCASSPGGSGNTGELFFGEGSRLTVL.

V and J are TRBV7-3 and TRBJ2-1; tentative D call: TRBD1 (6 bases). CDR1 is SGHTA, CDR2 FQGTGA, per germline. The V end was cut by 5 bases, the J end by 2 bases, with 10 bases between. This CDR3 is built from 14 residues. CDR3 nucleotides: TGTGCCAGCAGCCAGGGGACGGCCTACAATGAGCAGTTCTTC. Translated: CASSQGTAYNEQFF. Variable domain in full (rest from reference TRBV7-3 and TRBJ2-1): GAGVSQTPSNKVTEKGKYVELRCDPISGHTALYWYRQSLGQGPEFLIYFQGTGAADDSGLPNDRFFAVRPEGSVSTLKIQRTERGDSAVYLCASSQGTAYNEQFFGPGTRLTVL.

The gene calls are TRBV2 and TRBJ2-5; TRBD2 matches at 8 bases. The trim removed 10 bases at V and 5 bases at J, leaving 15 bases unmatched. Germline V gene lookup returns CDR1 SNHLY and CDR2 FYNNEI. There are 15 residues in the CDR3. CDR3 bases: TGTGCCACCCGGGGGGGGGCGTGGTTCGGGGAGACCCAGTACTTC. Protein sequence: CATRGGAWFGETQYF.

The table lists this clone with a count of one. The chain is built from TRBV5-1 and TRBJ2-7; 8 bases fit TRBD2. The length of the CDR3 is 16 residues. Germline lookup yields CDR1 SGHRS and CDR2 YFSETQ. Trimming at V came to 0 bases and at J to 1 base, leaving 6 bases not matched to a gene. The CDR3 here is CASSLAGLAGSYEQYF. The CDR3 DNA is TGCGCCAGCAGCTTGGCCGGTCTAGCGGGTTCCTACGAGCAGTACTTC.

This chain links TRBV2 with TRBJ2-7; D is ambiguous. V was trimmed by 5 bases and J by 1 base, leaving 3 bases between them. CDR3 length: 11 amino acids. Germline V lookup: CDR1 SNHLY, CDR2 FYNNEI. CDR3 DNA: TGTGCCAGCAGTCGTTCCTACGAGCAGTACTTC. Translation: CASSRSYEQYF.

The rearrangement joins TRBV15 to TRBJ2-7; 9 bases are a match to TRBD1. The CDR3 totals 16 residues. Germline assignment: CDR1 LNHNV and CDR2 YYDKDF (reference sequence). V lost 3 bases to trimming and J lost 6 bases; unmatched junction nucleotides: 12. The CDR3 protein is CATSRDTGGIAIEQYF. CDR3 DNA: TGTGCCACCAGCAGGGATACAGGGGGCATAGCGATCGAGCAGTACTTC.

The CDR3 protein is CASSLGGDSTDTQYF. The DNA for the CDR3 is TGCGCCAGCAGCTTGGGGGGGGATAGCACAGATACGCAGTATTTT. V and J are TRBV5-1 and TRBJ2-3, with a tentative D call TRBD2 (6 bases). With 0 bases removed from V and 0 bases from J, the gap between germline ends came to 8 bases. The CDR3 has 15 residues. The V gene's germline CDR1 is SGHRS and CDR2 YFSETQ. The full variable domain, completed using reference TRBV5-1 and TRBJ2-3, is KAGVTQTPRYLIKTRGQQVTLSCSPISGHRSVSWYQQTPGQGLQFLFEYFSETQRNKGNFPGRFSGRQFSNSRSEMNVSTLELGDSALYLCASSLGGDSTDTQYFGPGTRLTVL.

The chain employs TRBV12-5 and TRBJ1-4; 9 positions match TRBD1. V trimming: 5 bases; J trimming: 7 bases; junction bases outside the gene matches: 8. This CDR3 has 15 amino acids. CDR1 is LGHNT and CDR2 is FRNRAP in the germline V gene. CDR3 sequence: CASGPGDRVSEKLFF. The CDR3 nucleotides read TGTGCTAGTGGTCCCGGGGACAGGGTATCTGAAAAACTGTTTTTT.

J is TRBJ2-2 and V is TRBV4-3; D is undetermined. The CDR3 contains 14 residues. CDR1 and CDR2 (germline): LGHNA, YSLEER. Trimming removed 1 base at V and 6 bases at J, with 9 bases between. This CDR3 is CASSQVSSAGELFF. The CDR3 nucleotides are TGCGCCAGCAGCCAAGTTTCGAGTGCCGGGGAGCTGTTTTTT.

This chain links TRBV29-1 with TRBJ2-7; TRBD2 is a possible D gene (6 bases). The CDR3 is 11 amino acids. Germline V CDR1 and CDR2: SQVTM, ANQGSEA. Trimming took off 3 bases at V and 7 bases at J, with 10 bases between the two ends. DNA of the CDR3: TGCAGCGTTGAGAGGGCGGGGGAGCAGTACTTC. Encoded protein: CSVERAGEQYF.

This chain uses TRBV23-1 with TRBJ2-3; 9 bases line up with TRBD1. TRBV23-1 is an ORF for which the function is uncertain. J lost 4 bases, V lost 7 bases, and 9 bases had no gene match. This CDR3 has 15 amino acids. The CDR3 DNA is TGCGCCAGCACCACCCGGGACAGGGAGTCAGATACGCAGTATTTT. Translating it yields CASTTRDRESDTQYF.

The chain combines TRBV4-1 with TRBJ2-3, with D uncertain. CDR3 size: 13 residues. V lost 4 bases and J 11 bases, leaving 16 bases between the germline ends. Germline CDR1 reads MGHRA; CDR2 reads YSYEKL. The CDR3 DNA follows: TGCGCCAGCAGCCTACACCTCCGCAGCGAGCAGTATTTT. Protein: CASSLHLRSEQYF.

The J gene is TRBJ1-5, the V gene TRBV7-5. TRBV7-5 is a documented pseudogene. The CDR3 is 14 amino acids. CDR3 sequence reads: CVRTQGGVSQPQHF. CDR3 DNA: TGTGTCAGAACCCAAGGGGGGGTAAGTCAGCCCCAGCATTTT.

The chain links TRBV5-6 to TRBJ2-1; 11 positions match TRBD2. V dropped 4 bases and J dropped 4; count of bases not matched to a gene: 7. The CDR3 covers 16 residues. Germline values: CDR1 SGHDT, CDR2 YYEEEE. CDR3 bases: TGTGCCAGCAGCCTTCCGGGACTAGCGGCTTACAATGAGCAGTTCTTC. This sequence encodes CASSLPGLAAYNEQFF. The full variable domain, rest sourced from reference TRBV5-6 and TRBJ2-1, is DAGVTQSPTHLIKTRGQQVTLRCSPKSGHDTVSWYQQALGQGPQFIFQYYEEEERQRGNFPDRFSGHQFPNYSSELNVNALLLGDSALYLCASSLPGLAAYNEQFFGPGTRLTVL.

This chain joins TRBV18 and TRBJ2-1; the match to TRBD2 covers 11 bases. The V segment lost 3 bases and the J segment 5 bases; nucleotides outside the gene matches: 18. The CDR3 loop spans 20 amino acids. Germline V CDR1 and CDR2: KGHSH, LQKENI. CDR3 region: CASSPNRPSGTSGLHNEQFF. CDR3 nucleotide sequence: TGTGCCAGCTCACCCAACCGACCCTCCGGGACTAGCGGACTTCACAATGAGCAGTTCTTC.

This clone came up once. This CDR3 is CASSSDRDGNEQFF. In DNA, the CDR3 is TGTGCCAGCAGCTCTGACAGGGATGGCAATGAGCAGTTCTTC. The chain carries TRBV7-3 and TRBJ2-1; 7 positions agree with TRBD1. The CDR3 has 14 residues. Per germline, CDR1 SGHTA and CDR2 FQGTGA. Trimming took 4 bases from V and 6 from J; bases not matched to a gene: 6.

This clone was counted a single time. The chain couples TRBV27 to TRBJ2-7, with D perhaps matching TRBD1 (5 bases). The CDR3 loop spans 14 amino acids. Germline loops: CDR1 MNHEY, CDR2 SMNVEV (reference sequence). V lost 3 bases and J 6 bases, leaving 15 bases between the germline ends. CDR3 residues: CASSFGAPPSEQYF. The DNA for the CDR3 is TGTGCCAGCAGTTTTGGGGCCCCTCCCAGCGAGCAGTACTTC.

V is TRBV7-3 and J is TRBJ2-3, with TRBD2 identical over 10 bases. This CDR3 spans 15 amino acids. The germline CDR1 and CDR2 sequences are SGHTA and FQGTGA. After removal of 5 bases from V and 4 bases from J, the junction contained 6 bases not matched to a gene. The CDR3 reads CASSKLAGGADTQYF. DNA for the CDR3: TGTGCCAGCAGCAAATTAGCGGGAGGAGCAGATACGCAGTATTTT.

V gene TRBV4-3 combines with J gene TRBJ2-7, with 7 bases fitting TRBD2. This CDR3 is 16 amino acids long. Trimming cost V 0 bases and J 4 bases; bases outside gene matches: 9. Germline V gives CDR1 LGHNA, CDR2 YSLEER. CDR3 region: CASSQDRRGRGYEQYF. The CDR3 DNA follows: TGCGCCAGCAGCCAAGATCGGCGCGGGAGAGGGTACGAGCAGTACTTC.

The CDR3, as DNA: TGCGCCAGCAGCTTATTGGGGGGGACTCTGGATTCACCCCTCCACTTT. It codes for CASSLLGGTLDSPLHF. The chain has TRBV5-1 and TRBJ1-6; the D gene is possibly TRBD1 (5 bases). Germline V CDR1 and CDR2: SGHRS, YFSETQ. The V and J ends lost 2 bases and 8 bases respectively, with 17 bases between them. The CDR3 has 16 amino acids.

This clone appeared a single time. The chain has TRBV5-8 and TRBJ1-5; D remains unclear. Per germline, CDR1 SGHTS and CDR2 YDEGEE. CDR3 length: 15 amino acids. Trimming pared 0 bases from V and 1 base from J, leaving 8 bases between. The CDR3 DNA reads TGTGCCAGCAGCTTGGCGGGGTTGAGCAATCAGCCCCAGCATTTT. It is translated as CASSLAGLSNQPQHF.

Here the CDR3 DNA reads TGTGCCAGCAGCTTAGGGGCGAGCAGACAGACCCAGTACTTC. Translated: CASSLGASRQTQYF. The gene calls are TRBV7-2 and TRBJ2-5, with D uncertain. Germline V gene sequence: CDR1 SGHTA, CDR2 FQGNSA. V lost 1 base and J 6 bases, leaving 12 bases between the germline ends. This CDR3 spans 14 amino acids.